A selection of T cell receptor beta chains follows, all from one sample in a study of blood T cell repertoires in COVID-19. Method: immunoSEQ multiplex PCR; TCRdb's copy keeps in-frame clones and lacks some. Of about 200,000 clones in the sample, 85% to 90% were seen once. The sequencing input was PBMCs or T cells enriched from blood (not recorded which). The receptor source for this set is a woman aged 30 to 39 with acute COVID-19. Both conserved end residues are part of each CDR3.

v_call | cdr3_aa
TRBV4-3 | CASSQEWEFNYGYTF
TRBV12-5 | CASGLSGYEQYF
TRBV10-3 | CAISQGGSTDTQYF
TRBV29-1 | CSVEDPDRGPGNTIYF
TRBV13 | CASQRAEATDTQYF
TRBV5-6 | CAIQRRDRPNTEAFF
TRBV6-2/TRBV6-3 | CASSYSRTGKFTTEAFF
TRBV11-2 | CASSFGFQGAKNIQYF
TRBV6-4 | CASSEGGLTEAFF
TRBV9 | CASKRDPRNGELFF
TRBV24-1 | CATGRGRSYNEQFF
TRBV4-1 | CASSQGAQTVKNSPLHF
TRBV2 | CASRPDRGHQETQYF
TRBV4-3 | CASSRRGTGYTF
TRBV6-2/TRBV6-3 | CASSYSRLAGPLSYEQYF
TRBV19 | CASSTQAPNTEAFF
TRBV15 | CATSRAGGEAGELFF
TRBV6-5 | CATARGLITEAFF
TRBV3-1/TRBV3-2 | CASSQEVGGTTEAFF
TRBV12-5 | CASGLGGENIQYF
TRBV30 | CAWTRGRYEQYF
TRBV3-1/TRBV3-2 | CASSQELRGNSPLHF
TRBV10-3 | CAIKKTSGGAGNEQFF
TRBV7-9 | CASSSSPRNLETQYF
TRBV27 | CASSLAGRDIQYF
TRBV3-1/TRBV3-2 | CASSQVSVGNTIYF
TRBV3-1/TRBV3-2 | CASSPRGVHTEAFF
TRBV11-2 | CASSPSGNTIYF
TRBV4-1 | CASSQFDNPDTQYF
TRBV27 | CASSHAATSYEQYF
TRBV6-1 | CASSELGGNPTYNEQFF
TRBV9 | CASSNAGAYYGYTF
TRBV6-5 | CASRPTGMDHEQYF
TRBV15 | CATSRDTRGGELFF
TRBV11-2 | CASSSSTGDYGYTF
TRBV19 | CASTPTARGPYGYTF
TRBV5-1 | CASSLGQSLREQYF
TRBV30 | CACGTGGEPQHF
TRBV11-2 | CASSVRAGQGAGGYTF
TRBV7-9 | CASSPPGGGGTDTQYF
TRBV19 | CASSPSGAEETQYF
TRBV15 | CATSRGRINQPQHF
TRBV4-3 | CASSQDFAGVGTQYF
TRBV29-1 | CSVETSGYGYTF
TRBV19 | CASSATGGGDQPQHF
TRBV9 | CASSVGQRYGYTF
TRBV5-6 | CASSLKQGRSYEQYF